This T cell receptor (beta chain) was sequenced during a study of identical twins. Deletions cut 4 bases from V and 5 bases from J, with 18 bases between. The length of the CDR3 is 16 residues. Germline V gene lookup returns CDR1 SGHAT and CDR2 FQNNGV. cDNA molecules carried unique molecular identifiers, and template switching added a universal primer site. TCRdb fed the 5' RACE reads into MiXCR, producing one record per CDR3 protein. The table lists fewer than 900,000 distinct CDR3 sequences, around a sixth of them singletons. Study findings and constraints: Models underestimated TCR alpha sharing (out-of-frame) in monozygotic twins.

In this sample, this clonotype turned up a few times. Its antigen is still unknown. The same data also went into a second study, on T cells expressing NK-cell markers. That paper notes: These same clonotypes (in a few donors) also led the CD3+CD56-NKG2C+ fraction.

The receptor was isolated from a young woman in good health. This chain uses TRBV11-2 with TRBJ2-1, with D perhaps being TRBD1 or TRBD2 (5 bases each). The material sequenced was PBMCs. Written as DNA, the CDR3 is TGTGCCAGCAGCTCCCGGGCGGACGGGGCCCACAATGAGCAGTTCTTC. Amino acids: CASSSRADGAHNEQFF.